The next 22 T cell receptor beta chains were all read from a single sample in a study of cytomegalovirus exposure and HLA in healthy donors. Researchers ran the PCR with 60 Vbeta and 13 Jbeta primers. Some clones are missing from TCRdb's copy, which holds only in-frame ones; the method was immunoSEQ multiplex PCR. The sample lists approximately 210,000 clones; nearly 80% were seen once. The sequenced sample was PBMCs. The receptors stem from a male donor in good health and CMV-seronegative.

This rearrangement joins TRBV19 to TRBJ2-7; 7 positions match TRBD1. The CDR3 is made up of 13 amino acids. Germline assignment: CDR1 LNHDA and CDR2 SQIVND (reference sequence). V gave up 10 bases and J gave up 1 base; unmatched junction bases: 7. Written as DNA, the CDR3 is TGTGCCACCAAGGCGACAGGGTCCTACGAGCAGTACTTC. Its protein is CATKATGSYEQYF.

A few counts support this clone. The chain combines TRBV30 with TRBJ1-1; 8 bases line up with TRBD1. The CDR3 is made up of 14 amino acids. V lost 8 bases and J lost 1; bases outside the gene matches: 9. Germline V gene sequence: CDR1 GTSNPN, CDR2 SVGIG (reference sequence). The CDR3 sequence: CARSGDRKNTEAFF. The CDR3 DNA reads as TGTGCCCGATCTGGGGACAGGAAGAACACTGAAGCTTTCTTT.

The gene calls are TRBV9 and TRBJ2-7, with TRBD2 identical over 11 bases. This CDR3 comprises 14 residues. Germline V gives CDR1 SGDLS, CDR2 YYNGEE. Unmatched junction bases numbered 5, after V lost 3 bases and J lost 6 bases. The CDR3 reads CASSAVAGGGEQYF. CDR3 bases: TGTGCCAGCAGCGCCGTAGCGGGGGGGGGCGAGCAGTACTTC. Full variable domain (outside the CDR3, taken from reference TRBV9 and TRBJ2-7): DSGVTQTPKHLITATGQRVTLRCSPRSGDLSVYWYQQSLDQGLQFLIQYYNGEERAKGNILERFSAQQFPDLHSELNLSSLELGDSALYFCASSAVAGGGEQYFGPGTRLTVT.

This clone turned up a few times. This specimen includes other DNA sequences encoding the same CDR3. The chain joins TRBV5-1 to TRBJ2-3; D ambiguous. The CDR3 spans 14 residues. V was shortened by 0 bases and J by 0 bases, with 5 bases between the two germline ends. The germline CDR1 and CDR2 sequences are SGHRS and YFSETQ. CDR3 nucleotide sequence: TGCGCCAGCAGCTTGGGCACTAGCACAGATACGCAGTATTTT. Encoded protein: CASSLGTSTDTQYF.

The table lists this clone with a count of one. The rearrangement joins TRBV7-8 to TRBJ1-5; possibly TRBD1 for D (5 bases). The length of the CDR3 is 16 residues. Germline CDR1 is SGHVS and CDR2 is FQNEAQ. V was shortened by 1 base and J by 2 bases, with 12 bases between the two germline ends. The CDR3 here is CASSLEGRVGNQPQHF. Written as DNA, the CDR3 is TGTGCCAGCAGCTTAGAAGGCAGGGTGGGCAATCAGCCCCAGCATTTT.

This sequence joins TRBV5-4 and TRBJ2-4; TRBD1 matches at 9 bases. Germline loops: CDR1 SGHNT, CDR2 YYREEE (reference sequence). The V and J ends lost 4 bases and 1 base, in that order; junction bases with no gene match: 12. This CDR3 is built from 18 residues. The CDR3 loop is CASSTTGGGIRAKNIQYF. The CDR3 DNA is TGTGCCAGCAGCACGACAGGGGGGGGGATCAGGGCCAAAAACATTCAGTACTTC.

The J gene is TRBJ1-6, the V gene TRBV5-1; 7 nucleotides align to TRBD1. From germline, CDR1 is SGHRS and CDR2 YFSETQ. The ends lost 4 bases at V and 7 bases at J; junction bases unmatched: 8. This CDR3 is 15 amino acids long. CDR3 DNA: TGCGCCAGCAGCCCAGACAGGGTATGGAATTCACCCCTCCACTTT. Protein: CASSPDRVWNSPLHF.

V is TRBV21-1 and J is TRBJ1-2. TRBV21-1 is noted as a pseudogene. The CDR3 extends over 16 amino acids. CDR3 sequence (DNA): TGTGCCAGCAGCAAAGTTGGGGAGGAGGGTGTGCATGGCTACACCTTC. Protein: CASSKVGEEGVHGYTF.

CDR3 DNA: TGTGCCAGCAGTTACTCGTGGAGGAGGAAATGGGCTGAAGCTTTCTTT. As protein: CASSYSWRRKWAEAFF. The J gene is TRBJ1-1, the V gene TRBV6-5; D remains unclear. The V gene's germline CDR1 is MNHEY and CDR2 SVGAGI. V gave up 0 bases and J gave up 6 bases, with 17 bases separating them. CDR3 length equals 16 residues.

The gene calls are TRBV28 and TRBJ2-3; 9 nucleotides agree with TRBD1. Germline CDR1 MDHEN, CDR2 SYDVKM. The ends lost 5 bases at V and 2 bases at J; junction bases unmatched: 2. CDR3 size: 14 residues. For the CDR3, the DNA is TGTGCCAGCAGTCCACAGGGGGCCACAGATACGCAGTATTTT. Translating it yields CASSPQGATDTQYF.

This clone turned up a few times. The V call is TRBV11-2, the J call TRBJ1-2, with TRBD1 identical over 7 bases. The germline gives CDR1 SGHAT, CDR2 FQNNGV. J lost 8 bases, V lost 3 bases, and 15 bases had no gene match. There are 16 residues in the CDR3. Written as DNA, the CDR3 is TGTGCCAGCAGCTTCGGCCGACAGGGAGGCGCTCGAGGCTACACCTTC. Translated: CASSFGRQGGARGYTF.

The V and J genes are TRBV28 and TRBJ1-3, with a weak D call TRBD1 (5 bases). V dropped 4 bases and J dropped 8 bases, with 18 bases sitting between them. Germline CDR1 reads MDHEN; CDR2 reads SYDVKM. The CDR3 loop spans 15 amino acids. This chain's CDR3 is CASSSTGRRGDTIYF. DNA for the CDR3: TGTGCCAGCAGTTCAACGGGCCGGAGGGGAGACACCATATATTTT.

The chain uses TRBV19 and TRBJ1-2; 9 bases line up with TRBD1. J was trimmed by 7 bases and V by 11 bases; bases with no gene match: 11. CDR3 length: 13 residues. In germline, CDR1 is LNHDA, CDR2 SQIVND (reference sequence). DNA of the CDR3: TGTGCCTCATGGGACAGGGATCGTAGTGGCTACACCTTC. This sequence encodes CASWDRDRSGYTF.

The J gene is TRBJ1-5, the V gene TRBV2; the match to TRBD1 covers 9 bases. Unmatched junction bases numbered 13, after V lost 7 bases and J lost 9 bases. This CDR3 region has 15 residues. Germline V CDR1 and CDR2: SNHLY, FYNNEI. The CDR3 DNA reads TGTGCCAGCATGGCGGGACAGGGAGGACTCGTGCCCCAGCATTTT. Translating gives CASMAGQGGLVPQHF.

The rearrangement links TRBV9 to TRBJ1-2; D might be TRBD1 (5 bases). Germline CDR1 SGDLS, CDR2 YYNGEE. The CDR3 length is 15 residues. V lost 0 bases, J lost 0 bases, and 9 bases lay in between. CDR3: CASSVEAGPNYGYTF. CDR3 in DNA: TGTGCCAGCAGCGTAGAGGCAGGGCCTAACTATGGCTACACCTTC.

The CDR3 region is CASSYQGVQETQYF. For the CDR3, the DNA is TGTGCCAGCAGTTACCAGGGGGTCCAAGAGACCCAGTACTTC. V and J are TRBV6-5 and TRBJ2-5; 7 nucleotides agree with TRBD1. The CDR3 has 14 residues. From germline, CDR1 is MNHEY and CDR2 SVGAGI. V shed 2 bases and J 1 base; nucleotides not matched to a gene: 1.

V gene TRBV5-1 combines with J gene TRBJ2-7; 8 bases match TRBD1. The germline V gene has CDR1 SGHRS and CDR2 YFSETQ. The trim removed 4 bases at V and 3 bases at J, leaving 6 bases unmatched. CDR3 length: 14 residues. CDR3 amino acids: CASSRQGANYEQYF. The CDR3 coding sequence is TGCGCCAGCAGCCGGCAGGGGGCAAACTACGAGCAGTACTTC.

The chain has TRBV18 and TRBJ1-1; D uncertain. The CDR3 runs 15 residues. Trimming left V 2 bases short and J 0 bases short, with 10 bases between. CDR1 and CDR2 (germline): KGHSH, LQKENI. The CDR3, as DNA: TGTGCCAGCTCACCAGGTAGAGCCATGAACACTGAAGCTTTCTTT. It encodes CASSPGRAMNTEAFF.

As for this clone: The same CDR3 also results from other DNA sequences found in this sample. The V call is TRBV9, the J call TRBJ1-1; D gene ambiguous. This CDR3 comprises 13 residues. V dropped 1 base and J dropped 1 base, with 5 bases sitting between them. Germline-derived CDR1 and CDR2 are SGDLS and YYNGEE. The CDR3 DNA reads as TGTGCCAGCAGCGTACACAGGAACACTGAAGCTTTCTTT. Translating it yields CASSVHRNTEAFF.

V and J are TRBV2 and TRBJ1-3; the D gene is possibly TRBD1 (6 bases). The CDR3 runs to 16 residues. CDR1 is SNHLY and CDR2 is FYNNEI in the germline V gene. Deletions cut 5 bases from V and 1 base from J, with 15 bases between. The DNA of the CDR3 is TGTGCCAGCAGTCCTGACAGGCGCAGGTCTGGAAACACCATATATTTT. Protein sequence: CASSPDRRRSGNTIYF. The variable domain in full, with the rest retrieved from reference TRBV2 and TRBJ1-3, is EPEVTQTPSHQVTQMGQEVILRCVPISNHLYFYWYRQILGQKVEFLVSFYNNEISEKSEIFDDQFSVERPDGSNFTLKIRSTKLEDSAMYFCASSPDRRRSGNTIYFGEGSWLTVV.

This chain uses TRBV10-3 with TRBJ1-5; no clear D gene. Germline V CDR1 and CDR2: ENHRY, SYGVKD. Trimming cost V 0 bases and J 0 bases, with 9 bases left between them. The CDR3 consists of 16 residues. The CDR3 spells CAISESGVGSNQPQHF. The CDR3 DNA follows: TGTGCCATCAGTGAGTCCGGGGTTGGTAGCAATCAGCCCCAGCATTTT.

CDR3 bases: TGTGCCAGCAGCTCCAGCGGGGGGACCTACGAGCAGTACTTC. Translation: CASSSSGGTYEQYF. This chain links TRBV7-2 with TRBJ2-7; 9 positions match TRBD2. V shed 4 bases and J 2 bases; nucleotides not matched to a gene: 3. This CDR3 region has 14 residues. Germline-derived CDR1 and CDR2 are SGHTA and FQGNSA. The whole variable domain, remainder taken from reference TRBV7-2 and TRBJ2-7, is GAGVSQSPSNKVTEKGKDVELRCDPISGHTALYWYRQSLGQGLEFLIYFQGNSAPDKSGLPSDRFSAERTGGSVSTLTIQRTQQEDSAVYLCASSSSGGTYEQYFGPGTRLTVT.